The 10 T cell receptor beta chains below all came from one sample that was sequenced in a study of T cell clonality in common variable immunodeficiency. Assay used: immunoSEQ multiplex PCR; TCRdb lists only in-frame clones, some missing. The repertoire shows more than 30,000 clones, none seen only once; the top ten take under 5%. The specimen sequenced was peripheral blood mononuclear cells. Receptors originate from a person aged 18 to 75 in good health.

This clone was seen ten or more times. The read halts 3 residues ahead of the CDR3 end, with the missing end drawn from the germline J gene. The rearrangement joins TRBV29-1 to TRBJ2-7; D is perhaps TRBD1 (5 bases). The CDR3 contains 13 residues. Germline CDR1 SQVTM, CDR2 ANQGSEA. V lost 4 bases and J 2 bases, leaving 12 bases between the germline ends. The CDR3 spells CSVALRQPYEQYF. CDR3 DNA (partial): TGCAGCGTTGCGTTGAGACAGCCCTACGAG.

This clone came up many times. The DNA ends 3 residues before the CDR3 does, and the rest of the CDR3 is filled in from the germline J gene. The J gene is TRBJ2-3, the V gene TRBV11-2; no definite D call. CDR1 is SGHAT, CDR2 FQNNGV, per germline. V was clipped by 2 bases and J by 2 bases, with 11 bases between them. There are 15 residues in the CDR3. The CDR3 bases that were read are TGTGCCAGCAGCTTAATTGTGCGGTCCACAGATACG. Encoded protein: CASSLIVRSTDT. The whole CDR3 is CASSLIVRSTDTQYF.

This clone appeared a few times. The missing CDR3 end, 3 residues past where the read stops, is filled in from the germline J gene. The V call is TRBV6-1, the J call TRBJ2-5; the D is unclear. V was shortened by 1 base and J by 3 bases, with 9 bases between the two germline ends. The CDR3 runs to 14 residues. Germline loops: CDR1 MNHNS, CDR2 SASEGT. The part of the CDR3 DNA that was read is TGTGCCAGCAGTGAAGACCTCAGGAAAGAGACC. This translates into CASSEDLRKET. In full, the CDR3 reads CASSEDLRKETQYF.

In its sample, this clone was seen a few times. Read coverage stops 3 residues before the CDR3 terminus; the germline J gene supplies the remainder. The V call is TRBV2, the J call TRBJ2-2; 7 nucleotides agree with TRBD1. This CDR3 spans 14 amino acids. Germline CDR1 SNHLY, CDR2 FYNNEI. Germline trimming cut 9 bases from V and 4 bases from J; bases unmatched to any gene: 8. CDR3 DNA (partial): TGTGCCAGTCATACCACAGGGGTCACCGGGGAG. This gives the protein CASHTTGVTGE. The full-length CDR3 reads as CASHTTGVTGELFF.

As to this clone: The read terminates 3 residues ahead of where the CDR3 ends, so the germline J gene completes it. V usage is TRBV19 and J usage is TRBJ2-3; 7 bases are shared with TRBD2. Per the germline V gene, CDR1 is LNHDA and CDR2 is SQIVND (reference sequence). The CDR3 runs to 15 residues. CDR3 DNA (partial): TGTGCCAGTAGCCAGGGAGGGTATAGCAATCAGCCG. It translates to CASSQGGYSNQP. The full CDR3 is CASSQGGYSNQPQYF.

In this sample, this clone turned up a few times. The read ends 3 residues shy of where the CDR3 ends; the end is completed using the germline J gene. This rearrangement joins TRBV2 to TRBJ1-3; D is perhaps TRBD1 (5 bases). The CDR3 covers 18 residues. Between the trimmed V and J ends, which lost 1 base and 0 bases, there was a span of 16 bases. Germline values: CDR1 SNHLY, CDR2 FYNNEI. CDR3 bases read: TGTGCCAGCAGTGAAGGGAATGGGGGGATCCGCTCTGGAAACACC. Protein: CASSEGNGGIRSGNT. Given in full, the CDR3 is CASSEGNGGIRSGNTIYF.

This clone has ten or more counts. The CDR3 goes on 3 residues after the read ends, and that part is filled in from the germline J gene. The chain uses TRBV7-9 and TRBJ2-7, with TRBD2 as a possible D gene (6 bases). CDR3 length equals 14 residues. Germline-derived CDR1 and CDR2 are SEHNR and FQNEAQ (reference sequence). The ends were cut back, 5 bases at V and 2 bases at J, with 13 bases in the middle. The covered CDR3 bases are TGTGCCAGCAGCAACCGGGACTGCCCCTACGAG. It encodes CASSNRDCPYE. The complete CDR3 reads CASSNRDCPYEQYF.

This clone showed up many times. The read halts 3 residues ahead of the CDR3 end, with the missing end drawn from the germline J gene. The chain recombines TRBV20-1 with TRBJ2-3; TRBD2 aligns across 10 bases. This CDR3 spans 14 amino acids. The germline V gene encodes CDR1 DFQATT and CDR2 SNEGSKA (reference sequence). V shed 5 bases and J 5 bases; nucleotides not matched to a gene: 7. The CDR3: CSAPTSGAQDTQYF. The sequenced part of the CDR3 DNA is TGCAGTGCTCCTACTAGCGGGGCTCAAGATACG.

On this clone: The DNA ends 3 residues before the CDR3 does, and the rest of the CDR3 is filled in from the germline J gene. The chain couples TRBV5-1 to TRBJ1-1, with a weak D call TRBD1 (5 bases). Trimming took off 2 bases at V and 3 bases at J, with 11 bases between the two ends. Germline values: CDR1 SGHRS, CDR2 YFSETQ. The CDR3 loop spans 14 amino acids. Incomplete CDR3 DNA: TGCGCCAGCAGCTTAGGGGTTGTCTACACTGAA. This encodes CASSLGVVYTE. The full CDR3 reads CASSLGVVYTEAFF.

This clone has a count of ten or more. The read ends 3 residues early relative to the CDR3; the germline J gene fills the gap. The rearrangement uses TRBV7-3 and TRBJ2-2; TRBD2 agrees at 7 bases. Germline V gene sequence: CDR1 SGHTA, CDR2 FQGTGA. The junction had 10 bases not matched to a gene; V was cut back by 2 bases and J by 7 bases. The CDR3 runs to 16 residues. The sequenced part of the CDR3 DNA is TGTGCCAGCAGCTTATCTACCCGGGGGGTGGTCGGGGAG. This encodes CASSLSTRGVVGE. The whole CDR3 is CASSLSTRGVVGELFF.